These 20 T cell receptor beta chains were sequenced from one sample in a study of OX40 agonist ivuxolimab in advanced cancers. Libraries were prepared by immunoSEQ multiplex PCR; TCRdb keeps only in-frame clonotypes and omits some of them. The sample yields 55,000 to 80,000 clones, 81% seen once. The sequencing used CD4+ or CD8+ T cells sorted from blood, collected in a trial of the OX40 agonist ivuxolimab. The receptors were sampled from an adult with an advanced solid tumor such as melanoma, head and neck, liver or kidney cancer.

This sequence joins TRBV6-1 and TRBJ1-1; 8 positions agree with TRBD1. V dropped 3 bases and J dropped 4; count of bases not matched to a gene: 4. Germline loops: CDR1 MNHNS, CDR2 SASEGT. CDR3 length: 14 residues. The CDR3 region is CASSETGVRTEAFF. The CDR3 nucleotides are TGTGCCAGCAGTGAGACAGGGGTCCGCACTGAAGCTTTCTTT.

This chain links TRBV6-5 with TRBJ1-2; D may be TRBD1 (6 bases). The germline V and J ends were trimmed by 2 bases and 3 bases, with 16 bases remaining between them. CDR3 length: 16 amino acids. Germline V gene sequence: CDR1 MNHEY, CDR2 SVGAGI. CDR3 sequence: CASSYIRTEGHYGYTF. DNA of the CDR3: TGTGCCAGCAGTTACATCCGGACAGAGGGGCACTATGGCTACACCTTC.

The V gene is TRBV7-9, the J gene TRBJ2-2, with a weak D call TRBD2 (6 bases). Germline V gene sequence: CDR1 SEHNR, CDR2 FQNEAQ (reference sequence). The CDR3 length is 18 residues. Trimming left V 5 bases short and J 1 base short, with 20 bases between. For the CDR3, the DNA is TGTGCCAGCAGCCGGGGACTCCTCCCGGATAAGAACACCGGGGAGCTGTTTTTT. Its protein product is CASSRGLLPDKNTGELFF.

J is TRBJ2-1 and V is TRBV9, with D uncertain. CDR3 length equals 13 residues. With 0 bases removed from V and 9 bases from J, the gap between germline ends came to 10 bases. CDR1 is SGDLS and CDR2 is YYNGEE in the germline V gene. CDR3 sequence: CASSVAQSTEQFF. In DNA form, the CDR3 reads TGTGCCAGCAGCGTAGCTCAATCGACTGAGCAGTTCTTC.

This clone was counted a few times. This chain links TRBV20-1 with TRBJ2-7, with D unclear. The germline V gene encodes CDR1 DFQATT and CDR2 SNEGSKA (reference sequence). V dropped 5 bases and J dropped 0 bases, with 5 bases sitting between them. The CDR3 covers 11 residues. The CDR3 region has the DNA TGCAGTGCTCCCTCCTCCTACGAGCAGTACTTC. Its translation is CSAPSSYEQYF.

Only a few counts were recorded for this clone. The gene calls are TRBV10-3 and TRBJ1-1, with D possibly matching TRBD1 (5 bases). The ends were cut back, 0 bases at V and 7 bases at J, with 12 bases in the middle. The CDR3 has 14 residues. Germline CDR1 reads ENHRY; CDR2 reads SYGVKD. The CDR3 DNA reads TGTGCCATCAGTGAGTCTGGCAGGGACGGTGAAGCTTTCTTT. It yields the protein CAISESGRDGEAFF.

CDR3 coding DNA: TGTGCCAGCAGCTTAGGTCCAGGGGCGGCCTACGAGCAGTACTTC. Translation: CASSLGPGAAYEQYF. The chain carries TRBV7-2 and TRBJ2-7; the D gene is possibly TRBD1 (6 bases). From germline, CDR1 is SGHTA and CDR2 FQGNSA. With 1 base removed from V and 2 bases from J, the gap between germline ends came to 12 bases. The CDR3 has 15 residues.

The V gene is TRBV14, the J gene TRBJ1-1; D remains ambiguous. Trimming left V 3 bases short and J 6 bases short, with 11 bases between. CDR3 length: 13 residues. Germline-derived CDR1 and CDR2 are SGHDN and FVKESK. The CDR3 protein is CASSQFGVPEAFF. CDR3 DNA sequence: TGTGCCAGCAGCCAGTTCGGGGTTCCTGAAGCTTTCTTT. Filled out from reference TRBV14 and TRBJ1-1, the complete variable domain reads EAGVTQFPSHSVIEKGQTVTLRCDPISGHDNLYWYRRVMGKEIKFLLHFVKESKQDESGMPNNRFLAERTGGTYSTLKVQPAELEDSGVYFCASSQFGVPEAFFGQGTRLTVV.

This chain connects TRBV30 to TRBJ1-1; D gene ambiguous. Trimming pared 5 bases from V and 6 bases from J, leaving 13 bases between. CDR1 and CDR2 (germline): GTSNPN, SVGIG (reference sequence). The CDR3 contains 12 residues. In nucleotides, the CDR3 is TGTGCCTGGGGAAAGAGGCAACCTGAAGCTTTCTTT. Amino acids: CAWGKRQPEAFF.

The genes are TRBV30 and TRBJ1-2; no reliable D call. From germline, CDR1 is GTSNPN and CDR2 SVGIG (reference sequence). Trimming removed 4 bases from V and 6 bases from J, with 15 bases in between. This CDR3 spans 13 amino acids. The CDR3 nucleotides read TGTGCCTGGACATTCCGGACGAAAGATGGCTACACCTTC. Encoded protein: CAWTFRTKDGYTF.

This chain links TRBV18 with TRBJ2-1, with 9 bases lining up with TRBD1. Germline V CDR1 and CDR2: KGHSH, LQKENI. There are 15 residues in the CDR3. V trimming: 7 bases; J trimming: 2 bases; junction bases outside the gene matches: 6. The CDR3 DNA follows: TGTGCCAGCTTGGCCGGGACAGGGACCTACAATGAGCAGTTCTTC. Translating it yields CASLAGTGTYNEQFF. The whole variable domain, filled in from reference TRBV18 and TRBJ2-1, reads NAGVMQNPRHLVRRRGQEARLRCSPMKGHSHVYWYRQLPEEGLKFMVYLQKENIIDESGMPKERFSAEFPKEGPSILRIQQVVRGDSAAYFCASLAGTGTYNEQFFGPGTRLTVL.

Details on this clone: The sample has other DNA sequences that encode this CDR3 too. The rearrangement links TRBV7-9 to TRBJ2-7, with 9 nucleotides matching TRBD1. The ends lost 5 bases at V and 7 bases at J; junction bases unmatched: 9. CDR3 length: 14 residues. The germline V gene has CDR1 SEHNR and CDR2 FQNEAQ (reference sequence). This CDR3 reads CASSLGTGSLEQYF. CDR3 DNA sequence: TGTGCCAGCAGCCTAGGGACAGGGTCCTTAGAGCAGTACTTC.

The CDR3 region is CASSRQGTSGVNEQFF. The CDR3 DNA follows: TGTGCCAGTAGCCGCCAGGGGACTAGCGGAGTCAATGAGCAGTTCTTC. This chain uses TRBV19 with TRBJ2-1; 11 positions match TRBD2. Germline V gene sequence: CDR1 LNHDA, CDR2 SQIVND (reference sequence). The CDR3 contains 16 residues. V lost 6 bases, J lost 6 bases, and 10 bases stayed unmatched.

The J gene is TRBJ2-7, the V gene TRBV27; a weak D match, TRBD1 (5 bases). Germline V gene data show CDR1 as MNHEY and CDR2 as SMNVEV (reference sequence). The V end lost 5 bases, the J end lost 3 bases, and 11 bases lay between the germline ends. This CDR3 contains 13 residues. CDR3 sequence reads: CASSVDGHYEQYF. CDR3 sequence (DNA): TGTGCCAGCAGTGTGGACGGACACTACGAGCAGTACTTC.

CDR3 in DNA: TGTGCCAGCAGTGATTCTAGCGGGGGGGACTACGAGCAGTACTTC. Residues: CASSDSSGGDYEQYF. V and J are TRBV6-1 and TRBJ2-5; 12 nucleotides agree with TRBD2. The J call may not be correct, given that the DNA end is closer to TRBJ2-7. Germline CDR1 reads MNHNS; CDR2 reads SASEGT. There are 15 residues in the CDR3.

The J gene is TRBJ1-6, the V gene TRBV30; D call uncertain. The germline CDR1 and CDR2 sequences are GTSNPN and SVGIG (reference sequence). The V end was cut by 1 base, the J end by 0 bases, with 10 bases between. The CDR3 is 16 residues long. The CDR3 is CAWSAVPRSYNSPLHF. CDR3 coding DNA: TGTGCCTGGAGTGCGGTTCCCCGCTCCTATAATTCACCCCTCCACTTT.

The V gene is TRBV6-6, the J gene TRBJ2-7, with D tentatively TRBD1 (5 bases). Between the trimmed V and J ends, which lost 2 bases and 5 bases, there was a span of 10 bases. The CDR3 is 13 amino acids. Germline lookup yields CDR1 MNHNY and CDR2 SVGAGI (reference sequence). The CDR3 DNA is TGTGCCAGCAGTTACCCAGGGCTCAACGAGCAGTACTTC. It codes for CASSYPGLNEQYF.

V gene TRBV18 combines with J gene TRBJ1-1, with a tentative D call TRBD1 (6 bases). CDR1 and CDR2 (germline): KGHSH, LQKENI. V lost 3 bases, J lost 7 bases, and 15 bases lay in between. The length of the CDR3 is 14 residues. CDR3 amino acids: CASSPTNNRDEAFF. CDR3 bases: TGTGCCAGCTCACCGACAAATAACAGGGATGAAGCTTTCTTT.

This clone was seen more than once but under ten times. This rearrangement joins TRBV15 to TRBJ2-1, with 10 bases that match TRBD2. Germline assignment: CDR1 LNHNV and CDR2 YYDKDF (reference sequence). V was clipped by 4 bases and J by 0 bases; unmatched bases: 9. The CDR3 sequence is 18 residues long. CDR3 bases: TGTGCCACCAGCACTGGACTAGCGGAATTAAGCTCCTACAATGAGCAGTTCTTC. Translating gives CATSTGLAELSSYNEQFF.

J is TRBJ1-1 and V is TRBV6-6, with 9 bases that match TRBD1. The trim removed 5 bases at V and 4 bases at J, leaving 5 bases unmatched. The V gene's germline CDR1 is MNHNY and CDR2 SVGAGI (reference sequence). The CDR3 extends over 14 amino acids. CDR3 sequence (DNA): TGTGCCAGCAGTCTAACAGGGGGCTTCACTGAAGCTTTCTTT. Translating it yields CASSLTGGFTEAFF.